This is a list of T cell receptor beta chains from one sample in a study of cytomegalovirus exposure and HLA in healthy donors. Sequencing used immunoSEQ multiplex PCR; TCRdb keeps in-frame clones, though not all of them. Of 150,000 to 200,000 clones detected, over 75% appear once; the ten largest clones hold roughly 10%. The specimen was PBMCs. The source is a man between 18 and 29 years old in good health and CMV-seropositive. CDR3s include the opening cysteine and the closing phenylalanine or tryptophan. Fields, in order: D gene, V gene, J gene, clone size, CDR3 protein, CDR3 DNA. D genes are given only for firm matches. The size entry is marked missing in some rows and otherwise reads once, few, many or a size class.

D gene: TRBD1; V gene: TRBV14; J gene: TRBJ2-7; clone size: -; CDR3 protein: CASSAQGSEQYF; CDR3 DNA: TGTGCCAGCAGCGCACAGGGGAGCGAGCAGTACTTC
D gene: -; V gene: TRBV15; J gene: TRBJ1-5; clone size: -; CDR3 protein: CATSRVGGTNQPQHF; CDR3 DNA: TGTGCCACCAGCAGAGTCGGGGGGACGAATCAGCCCCAGCATTTT
D gene: -; V gene: TRBV7-9; J gene: TRBJ2-7; clone size: once; CDR3 protein: CASSKDHVGGREQYF; CDR3 DNA: TGTGCCAGCTCGAAAGACCATGTTGGGGGCCGGGAGCAGTACTTC
D gene: TRBD1; V gene: TRBV30; J gene: TRBJ1-1; clone size: -; CDR3 protein: CAWSGQGVVNTEAFF; CDR3 DNA: TGTGCCTGGTCGGGACAGGGGGTCGTGAACACTGAAGCTTTCTTT
D gene: -; V gene: TRBV6-1; J gene: TRBJ1-5; clone size: -; CDR3 protein: CATTPSQGGQPQHF; CDR3 DNA: TGTGCCACCACACCCTCGCAGGGCGGTCAGCCCCAGCATTTT
D gene: -; V gene: TRBV18; J gene: TRBJ2-2; clone size: -; CDR3 protein: CASSDTGELFF; CDR3 DNA: TGTGCCAGCTCCGACACCGGGGAGCTGTTTTTT
D gene: -; V gene: TRBV6-6; J gene: TRBJ2-3; clone size: -; CDR3 protein: CASSPTATSTDTQYF; CDR3 DNA: TGTGCCAGCAGTCCGACAGCTACCTCCACAGATACGCAGTATTTT
D gene: -; V gene: TRBV7-2; J gene: TRBJ2-2; clone size: few; CDR3 protein: CASSPNFQGGELFF; CDR3 DNA: TGTGCCAGCAGCCCAAATTTTCAGGGCGGGGAGCTGTTTTTT
D gene: -; V gene: TRBV6-5; J gene: TRBJ2-3; clone size: -; CDR3 protein: CASSYSTVYSTDTQYF; CDR3 DNA: TGTGCCAGCAGTTATTCGACAGTCTATAGCACAGATACGCAGTATTTT
D gene: TRBD1; V gene: TRBV2; J gene: TRBJ2-5; clone size: -; CDR3 protein: CASSTGTGGLFQETQYF; CDR3 DNA: TGTGCCAGCAGCACCGGGACAGGGGGCTTATTCCAAGAGACCCAGTACTTC
D gene: -; V gene: TRBV4-3; J gene: TRBJ2-2; clone size: -; CDR3 protein: CASSQERLATGELFF; CDR3 DNA: TGCGCCAGCAGCCAAGAGCGGCTTGCCACCGGGGAGCTGTTTTTT
D gene: TRBD2; V gene: TRBV5-1; J gene: TRBJ2-1; clone size: -; CDR3 protein: CASSASGGGLYEQFF; CDR3 DNA: TGCGCCAGCAGCGCTAGCGGGGGGGGTCTCTATGAGCAGTTCTTC
D gene: -; V gene: TRBV7-9; J gene: TRBJ2-4; clone size: -; CDR3 protein: CSSSLIGNIQYF; CDR3 DNA: TGTTCCAGCAGCTTAATCGGAAACATTCAGTACTTC
D gene: -; V gene: TRBV11-2; J gene: TRBJ2-5; clone size: many; CDR3 protein: CASSFWGNEQETQYF; CDR3 DNA: TGTGCCAGCAGCTTTTGGGGCAACGAGCAAGAGACCCAGTACTTC
D gene: -; V gene: TRBV11-2; J gene: TRBJ1-2; clone size: once; CDR3 protein: CASSRGGTLDYGYTF; CDR3 DNA: TGTGCCAGCAGCAGGGGTGGAACCCTAGACTATGGCTACACCTTC
D gene: TRBD1; V gene: TRBV7-2; J gene: TRBJ1-2; clone size: -; CDR3 protein: CASSLVQGVGYTF; CDR3 DNA: TGTGCCAGCAGCTTAGTACAGGGGGTTGGCTACACCTTC
D gene: -; V gene: TRBV5-6; J gene: TRBJ2-1; clone size: -; CDR3 protein: CASSLGRRGDEQFF; CDR3 DNA: TGTGCCAGCAGCTTGGGTCGGCGGGGCGATGAGCAGTTCTTC
D gene: TRBD1; V gene: TRBV5-1; J gene: TRBJ1-4; clone size: -; CDR3 protein: CASSWDRPNEKLFF; CDR3 DNA: TGCGCCAGCAGCTGGGACAGACCTAATGAAAAACTGTTTTTT
D gene: -; V gene: TRBV5-8; J gene: TRBJ1-4; clone size: few; CDR3 protein: CASSYNLLEWEKLFF; CDR3 DNA: TGTGCCAGCAGCTATAACCTCTTAGAATGGGAAAAACTGTTTTTT
D gene: TRBD1; V gene: TRBV5-6; J gene: TRBJ1-5; clone size: -; CDR3 protein: CASSPNRGLMEPQHF; CDR3 DNA: TGTGCCAGCAGCCCAAACAGGGGGCTCATGGAGCCCCAGCATTTT
D gene: -; V gene: TRBV7-2; J gene: TRBJ2-2; clone size: -; CDR3 protein: CASSLFAGTGELFF; CDR3 DNA: TGTGCCAGCAGCTTATTCGCGGGCACCGGGGAGCTGTTTTTT
D gene: -; V gene: TRBV11-2; J gene: TRBJ2-1; clone size: -; CDR3 protein: CASSPQGPYNEQFF; CDR3 DNA: TGTGCCAGCAGCCCTCAGGGGCCCTACAATGAGCAGTTCTTC
D gene: -; V gene: TRBV4-3; J gene: TRBJ1-2; clone size: -; CDR3 protein: CASSPTRGYSWGYTF; CDR3 DNA: TGCGCCAGCAGCCCCACAAGAGGGTATTCATGGGGCTACACCTTC
D gene: -; V gene: TRBV4-1; J gene: TRBJ2-1; clone size: once; CDR3 protein: CASSQEGRSYNEQFF; CDR3 DNA: TGCGCCAGCAGCCAAGAAGGGAGATCCTACAATGAGCAGTTCTTC
D gene: -; V gene: TRBV29-1; J gene: TRBJ2-3; clone size: -; CDR3 protein: CSVGPRSGTDTQYF; CDR3 DNA: TGCAGCGTTGGGCCTCGGTCCGGGACAGATACGCAGTATTTT
D gene: -; V gene: TRBV14; J gene: TRBJ1-5; clone size: -; CDR3 protein: CASSKRDYSSNQPQHF; CDR3 DNA: TGTGCCAGCAGCAAAAGAGACTATTCCAGCAATCAGCCCCAGCATTTT
D gene: -; V gene: TRBV7-9; J gene: TRBJ1-6; clone size: -; CDR3 protein: CASSLGQGDSPLHF; CDR3 DNA: TGTGCCAGCAGCCTCGGCCAAGGGGATTCACCCCTCCACTTT
D gene: TRBD2; V gene: TRBV5-1; J gene: TRBJ2-3; clone size: -; CDR3 protein: CASSEGLAGGIDTRYF; CDR3 DNA: TGCGCCAGCAGCGAGGGACTAGCGGGGGGGATAGATACGCGGTATTTT
D gene: -; V gene: TRBV7-2; J gene: TRBJ2-1; clone size: -; CDR3 protein: CASSLEDGWESYNEQFF; CDR3 DNA: TGTGCCAGCAGCTTAGAGGACGGATGGGAGTCCTACAATGAGCAGTTCTTC
D gene: -; V gene: TRBV6-5; J gene: TRBJ2-7; clone size: -; CDR3 protein: CASSYSVLEEQYF; CDR3 DNA: TGTGCCAGCAGTTACTCGGTTCTGGAGGAGCAGTACTTC
D gene: TRBD1; V gene: TRBV6-5; J gene: TRBJ2-3; clone size: -; CDR3 protein: CASSAGRGLTDTQYF; CDR3 DNA: TGTGCCAGCTCGGCTGGCAGGGGGTTAACAGATACGCAGTATTTT
D gene: -; V gene: TRBV7-2; J gene: TRBJ1-2; clone size: -; CDR3 protein: CASSINPGDGYTF; CDR3 DNA: TGTGCCAGCAGCATCAACCCGGGGGATGGCTACACCTTC
D gene: TRBD1; V gene: TRBV2; J gene: TRBJ1-5; clone size: -; CDR3 protein: CASSAGTVSQPQHF; CDR3 DNA: TGTGCCAGCAGCGCCGGGACAGTAAGCCAGCCCCAGCATTTT
D gene: TRBD1; V gene: TRBV9; J gene: TRBJ2-1; clone size: -; CDR3 protein: CASSGQGKEQFF; CDR3 DNA: TGTGCCAGCAGCGGACAGGGCAAAGAGCAGTTCTTC
D gene: TRBD1; V gene: TRBV29-1; J gene: TRBJ1-2; clone size: -; CDR3 protein: CSVAGQGYGYTF; CDR3 DNA: TGCAGCGTCGCAGGACAGGGATATGGCTACACCTTC
D gene: -; V gene: TRBV4-1; J gene: TRBJ2-7; clone size: -; CDR3 protein: CASSQGSSGAPYEQYF; CDR3 DNA: TGCGCCAGCAGCCAAGGATCCAGCGGAGCTCCCTACGAGCAGTACTTC
D gene: -; V gene: TRBV6-5; J gene: TRBJ1-6; clone size: -; CDR3 protein: CASSPPSSYNSPLHF; CDR3 DNA: TGTGCCAGCAGTCCGCCGAGCTCCTATAATTCACCCCTCCACTTT
D gene: TRBD1; V gene: TRBV10-3; J gene: TRBJ2-3; clone size: -; CDR3 protein: CAIRATGTGGALGDTQYF; CDR3 DNA: TGTGCCATCAGAGCCACCGGGACAGGGGGCGCGTTAGGTGATACGCAGTATTTT